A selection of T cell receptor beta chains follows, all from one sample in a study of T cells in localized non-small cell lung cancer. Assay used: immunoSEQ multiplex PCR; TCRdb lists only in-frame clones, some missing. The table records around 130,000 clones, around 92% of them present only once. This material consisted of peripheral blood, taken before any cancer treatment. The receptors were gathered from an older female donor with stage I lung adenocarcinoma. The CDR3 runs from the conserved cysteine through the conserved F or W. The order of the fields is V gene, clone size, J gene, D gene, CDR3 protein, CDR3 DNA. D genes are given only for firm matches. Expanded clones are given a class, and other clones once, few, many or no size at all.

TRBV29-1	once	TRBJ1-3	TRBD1	CSVTRTGTPGNTIYF	TGCAGCGTCACCCGGACAGGGACACCTGGAAACACCATATATTTT
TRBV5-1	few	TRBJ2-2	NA	CASSLDPGSTGELFF	TGCGCCAGCAGCTTGGATCCCGGTTCCACCGGGGAGCTGTTTTTT
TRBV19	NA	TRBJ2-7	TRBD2	CASSPLAGASYEQYF	TGTGCCAGTAGCCCGCTGGCGGGAGCATCGTACGAGCAGTACTTC
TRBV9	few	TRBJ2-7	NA	CASSVGPPEDYEQYF	TGTGCCAGCAGCGTAGGCCCCCCAGAAGACTACGAGCAGTACTTC
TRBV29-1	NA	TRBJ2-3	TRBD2	CSVEGLAGGYTQYF	TGCAGCGTTGAGGGACTAGCGGGAGGGTATACGCAGTATTTT
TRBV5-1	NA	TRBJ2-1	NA	CASSFEGTSYNEQFF	TGCGCCAGCAGCTTTGAGGGGACATCCTACAATGAGCAGTTCTTC
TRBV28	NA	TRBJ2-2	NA	CASSLGRGSVGELFF	TGTGCCAGCAGTTTGGGCAGGGGAAGTGTCGGGGAGCTGTTTTTT
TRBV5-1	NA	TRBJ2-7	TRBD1	CASRLQGTLVYEQYF	TGCGCCAGCAGATTACAGGGGACCCTCGTGTACGAGCAGTACTTC
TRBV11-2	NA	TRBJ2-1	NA	CASSLAINEQFF	TGTGCCAGCAGCCTCGCCATTAATGAGCAGTTCTTC
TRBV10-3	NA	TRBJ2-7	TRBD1	CAISTGAYEQYF	TGTGCCATCAGCACAGGGGCCTACGAGCAGTACTTC
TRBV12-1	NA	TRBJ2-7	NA	CASSFAANSGQATYEQYF	TGTGCCAGCAGCTTTGCAGCTAATTCGGGACAGGCAACCTACGAGCAGTACTTC
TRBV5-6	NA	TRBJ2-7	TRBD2	CASSLGLAGALRGEQYF	TGTGCCAGCAGCTTGGGCCTAGCGGGAGCCCTCAGGGGGGAGCAGTACTTC
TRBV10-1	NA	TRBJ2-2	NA	CASSASLTGELFF	TGCGCCAGCAGTGCCAGCCTCACCGGGGAGCTGTTTTTT
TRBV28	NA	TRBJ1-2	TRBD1	CASTGRTGDYGYTF	TGTGCCAGCACCGGTCGGACAGGTGACTATGGCTACACCTTC
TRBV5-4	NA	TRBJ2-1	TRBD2	CASSSAGSSYNEQFF	TGTGCCAGCAGCTCAGCGGGGAGCTCCTACAATGAGCAGTTCTTC
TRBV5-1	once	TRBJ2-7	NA	CASSLVGGNYHEQYF	TGCGCCAGCAGCCTGGTAGGGGGGAATTATCACGAGCAGTACTTC
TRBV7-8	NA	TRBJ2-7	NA	CASSLVADEQYF	TGTGCCAGCAGCTTAGTTGCCGACGAGCAGTACTTC
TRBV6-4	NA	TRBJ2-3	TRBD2	CASRRSSGYTDTQYF	TGTGCCAGCAGGAGATCTAGCGGGTACACAGATACGCAGTATTTT
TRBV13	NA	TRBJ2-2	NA	CASTQRRAANTGELFF	TGTGCCAGCACGCAGAGGAGGGCCGCGAACACCGGGGAGCTGTTTTTT
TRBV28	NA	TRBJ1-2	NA	CASSLRRGMYGYTF	TGTGCCAGCAGTTTACGACGAGGGATGTATGGCTACACCTTC
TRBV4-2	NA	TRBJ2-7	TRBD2	CASTPILRREGSYEQYF	TGTGCCAGCACCCCAATTCTAAGGCGGGAGGGCTCCTACGAGCAGTACTTC
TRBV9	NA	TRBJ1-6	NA	CASSVGTPWDSPLHF	TGTGCCAGCAGCGTAGGCACCCCTTGGGATTCACCCCTCCACTTT
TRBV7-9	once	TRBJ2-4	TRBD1	CASSSGGLGAKNIQYF	TGTGCCAGCAGCTCAGGGGGCCTGGGGGCCAAAAACATTCAGTACTTC
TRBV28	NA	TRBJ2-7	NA	CASSLGQPGEQYF	TGTGCCAGCAGTTTGGGACAACCTGGAGAGCAGTACTTC
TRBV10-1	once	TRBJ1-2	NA	CASSESASYGYTF	TGCGCCAGCAGTGAGTCGGCCTCCTATGGCTACACCTTC
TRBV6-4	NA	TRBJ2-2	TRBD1	CASQPEQGAPGELFF	TGTGCCAGCCAACCGGAGCAGGGGGCCCCCGGGGAGCTGTTTTTT
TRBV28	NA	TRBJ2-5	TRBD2	CASSPLRGGSLETQYF	TGTGCCAGCAGTCCTCTACGGGGAGGGTCCCTAGAGACCCAGTACTTC
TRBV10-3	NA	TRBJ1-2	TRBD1	CAIRGQEDYGYTF	TGTGCCATCAGGGGACAGGAGGACTATGGCTACACCTTC
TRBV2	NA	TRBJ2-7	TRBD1	CASREDRLIYEQYF	TGTGCCAGCAGGGAGGACAGGCTCATCTACGAGCAGTACTTC
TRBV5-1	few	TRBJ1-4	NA	CASGWGRGNEKLFF	TGCGCCAGCGGTTGGGGGCGCGGTAATGAAAAACTGTTTTTT
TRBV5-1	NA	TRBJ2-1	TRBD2	CASSPGTSGRNEQFF	TGCGCCAGCAGTCCTGGGACTAGCGGGCGGAATGAGCAGTTCTTC
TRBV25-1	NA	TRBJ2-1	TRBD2	CASSDPRGGSYNEQFF	TGTGCCAGCAGTGACCCCCGGGGGGGGTCCTACAATGAGCAGTTCTTC
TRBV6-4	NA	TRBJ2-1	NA	CASSASREYNEQFF	TGTGCCAGCAGCGCCTCGCGGGAATACAATGAGCAGTTCTTC
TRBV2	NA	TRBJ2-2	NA	CASKDEPSNTGELFF	TGTGCCAGCAAGGACGAACCAAGTAACACCGGGGAGCTGTTTTTT
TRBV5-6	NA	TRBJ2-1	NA	CASSLRKPSSYNEQFF	TGTGCCAGCAGCTTACGGAAGCCTAGCTCCTACAATGAGCAGTTCTTC
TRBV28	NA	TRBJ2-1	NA	CASSFPPADGSNEQFF	TGTGCCAGCAGTTTCCCACCTGCCGACGGGAGCAATGAGCAGTTCTTC
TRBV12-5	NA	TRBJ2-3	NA	CASGGQGTDTQYF	TGTGCTAGTGGTGGTCAGGGCACAGATACGCAGTATTTT
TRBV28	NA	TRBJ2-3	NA	CASSLMSPTGRTDTQYF	TGTGCCAGCAGTTTAATGTCCCCGACAGGGAGGACAGATACGCAGTATTTT
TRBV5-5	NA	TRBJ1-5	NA	CASSFFDSHHQPQHF	TGTGCCAGCAGCTTTTTCGACTCACACCATCAGCCCCAGCATTTT
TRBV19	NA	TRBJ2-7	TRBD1	CASSDRARIGSYEQYF	TGTGCCAGTAGTGACAGGGCCCGAATAGGCTCCTACGAGCAGTACTTC
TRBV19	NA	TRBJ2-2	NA	CASSTGSALSTGELFF	TGTGCCAGTAGTACCGGTTCGGCCCTTTCGACCGGGGAGCTGTTTTTT
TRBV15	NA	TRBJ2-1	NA	CATKIRGAYNEQFF	TGTGCCACCAAGATCAGAGGGGCCTACAATGAGCAGTTCTTC
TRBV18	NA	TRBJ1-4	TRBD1	CASSTGGGTNEKLFF	TGTGCCAGCTCCACAGGGGGCGGAACTAATGAAAAACTGTTTTTT
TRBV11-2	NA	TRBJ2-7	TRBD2	CASSLGLLAGEDEQYF	TGTGCCAGCAGCTTAGGCCTACTAGCGGGAGAAGACGAGCAGTACTTC
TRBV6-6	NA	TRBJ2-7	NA	CASSSPPEVGEQYF	TGTGCCAGCAGTTCCCCCCCGGAGGTCGGCGAGCAGTACTTC
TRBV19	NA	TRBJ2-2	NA	CATSLGGVLGLFF	TGTGCCACCTCATTAGGGGGGGTCCTAGGGCTGTTTTTT
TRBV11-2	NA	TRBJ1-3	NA	CASSGVGITGNTIYF	TGTGCCAGCAGCGGGGTGGGCATTACTGGAAACACCATATATTTT
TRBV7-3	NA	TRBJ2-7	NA	CASSFGPGTYEQYF	TGTGCCAGCAGCTTCGGGCCCGGAACCTACGAGCAGTACTTC
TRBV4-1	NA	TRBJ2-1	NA	CASSQEGRRASYNEQFF	TGCGCCAGCAGCCAAGAGGGAAGGAGGGCCTCCTACAATGAGCAGTTCTTC